The rows below give T cell receptor beta chains drawn from one sample of a study of T cell responses to AZD1222 COVID-19 vaccine. Clones were read by immunoSEQ multiplex PCR, and TCRdb kept only the in-frame ones, dropping some. This sample has 100,000 to 150,000 clones, with 89% found just once. The material sequenced was peripheral blood, taken on day 0 of AZD1222 vaccination. These receptors were obtained from an adult in good health. Each CDR3 is given with its conserved first and last residue. A D gene is named only where the DNA matches it firmly. Expanded clones get a size class; other rows say once, few or many, or leave the size out.

TRBV5-4	.	TRBJ1-1	.	CASSLGQGGSAEAFF	TGTGCCAGCAGCTTAGGTCAGGGAGGTTCGGCTGAAGCTTTCTTT
TRBV28	.	TRBJ1-3	.	CASTAPLSSGNTIYF	TGTGCCAGCACGGCCCCTCTCAGCTCTGGAAACACCATATATTTT
TRBV5-1	TRBD2	TRBJ2-3	.	CASSLAGGAATDTQYF	TGCGCCAGCAGCTTGGCCGGGGGGGCTGCCACAGATACGCAGTATTTT
TRBV5-6	.	TRBJ1-2	.	CASSFGPGSQGYTF	TGTGCCAGCAGCTTTGGGCCGGGATCCCAAGGCTACACCTTC
TRBV9	.	TRBJ2-3	.	CASSAPGADTQYF	TGTGCCAGCAGCGCTCCGGGAGCGGATACGCAGTATTTT
TRBV21-1	.	TRBJ2-2	once	CASSPRISANTGELFF	TGTGCCAGCAGCCCCAGGATTAGCGCGAACACCGGGGAGCTGTTTTTT
TRBV21-1	.	TRBJ2-7	.	CASSKDRTGWCYEQYF	TGTGCCAGCAGCAAAGACCGGACAGGGTGGTGCTACGAGCAGTACTTC
TRBV11-2	.	TRBJ1-1	.	CASSRGREAFF	TGTGCCAGCAGCCGGGGGAGAGAAGCTTTCTTT
TRBV6-5	.	TRBJ1-3	.	CASRASGNTIYF	TGTGCCAGCAGGGCCTCTGGAAACACCATATATTTT
TRBV5-4	.	TRBJ2-2	.	CASSSRQSGLTGELFF	TGTGCCAGCAGCTCCCGGCAGTCTGGCCTCACCGGGGAGCTGTTTTTT
TRBV20-1	.	TRBJ1-2	few	CSASEEAGYTF	TGCAGTGCTTCCGAGGAGGCGGGCTACACCTTC
TRBV5-1	.	TRBJ2-3	.	CASSLVSGTDTQYF	TGCGCCAGCAGCTTGGTTTCCGGCACAGATACGCAGTATTTT
TRBV9	TRBD1	TRBJ2-1	.	CATSPPDRGYENEQFF	TGTGCCACCAGTCCCCCGGACAGGGGCTACGAGAATGAGCAGTTCTTC
TRBV5-1	TRBD2	TRBJ2-7	.	CASSLMREGPYEQYF	TGCGCCAGCAGCTTGATGAGGGAGGGCCCCTACGAGCAGTACTTC
TRBV19	.	TRBJ1-2	few	CASSIGDGRSYGYTF	TGTGCCAGTAGTATAGGTGACGGACGGAGCTATGGCTACACCTTC
TRBV29-1	TRBD2	TRBJ2-7	.	CSAGFSGLGGSYEQYF	TGCAGCGCTGGCTTTTCCGGGCTCGGGGGGTCCTACGAGCAGTACTTC
TRBV6-1	.	TRBJ1-5	few	CASSEKGFSNQPQHF	TGTGCCAGCAGTGAAAAGGGGTTTAGCAATCAGCCCCAGCATTTT
TRBV6-5	.	TRBJ1-2	.	CASSYSWIQGYGYTF	TGTGCCAGCAGTTACAGTTGGATCCAGGGCTATGGCTACACCTTC
TRBV5-1	.	TRBJ1-4	.	CASSLFPGDEKLFF	TGCGCCAGCAGCTTATTTCCAGGAGATGAAAAACTGTTTTTT
TRBV28	TRBD1	TRBJ1-1	.	CASSFSDRGGEAFF	TGTGCCAGCAGTTTCTCCGACAGGGGAGGTGAAGCTTTCTTT
TRBV27	.	TRBJ2-7	.	CASSLGGHPSEQYF	TGTGCCAGCAGTCTGGGGGGGCACCCCTCCGAGCAGTACTTC
TRBV14	.	TRBJ2-7	.	CASSQDIGSGSYEQYF	TGTGCCAGCAGCCAAGATATAGGTAGCGGCAGCTACGAGCAGTACTTC
TRBV5-4	TRBD1	TRBJ1-2	.	CASGDLGTDYGYTF	TGTGCCAGCGGCGACCTCGGGACAGATTATGGCTACACCTTC
TRBV5-1	.	TRBJ1-1	once	CASSTREGLGAFF	TGCGCCAGCAGCACCCGGGAGGGGCTTGGGGCTTTCTTT
TRBV28	.	TRBJ1-4	.	CASSPPLPGYEKLFF	TGTGCCAGCAGTCCCCCTCTCCCAGGATACGAAAAACTGTTTTTT
TRBV7-9	.	TRBJ2-7	.	CASSLVWLPSSYEQYF	TGTGCCAGCAGCTTAGTGTGGCTTCCCAGCTCCTACGAGCAGTACTTC
TRBV9	TRBD1	TRBJ1-1	.	CASSVHSSGGTEAFF	TGTGCCAGCAGCGTCCATAGTTCAGGGGGCACTGAAGCTTTCTTT
TRBV27	.	TRBJ2-3	.	CASSLLDSFSDTDTQYF	TGTGCCAGCAGTTTACTGGACAGTTTCTCAGACACAGATACGCAGTATTTT
TRBV19	TRBD2	TRBJ2-3	once	CASSFSIPGLAGGQDTQYF	TGTGCCAGTAGTTTCTCCATCCCGGGACTAGCGGGAGGGCAAGATACGCAGTATTTT
TRBV7-8	TRBD1	TRBJ2-7	.	CASSLVQGAYEQYF	TGTGCCAGCAGCTTAGTGCAGGGGGCGTACGAGCAGTACTTC
TRBV6-1	TRBD1	TRBJ2-6	.	CASSVQGGGGANVLTF	TGTGCCAGCAGTGTCCAAGGGGGCGGTGGGGCCAACGTCCTGACTTTC
TRBV28	.	TRBJ1-2	.	CASSFSTGIQGYGYTF	TGTGCCAGCAGTTTTTCGACGGGTATACAGGGTTATGGCTACACCTTC
TRBV24-1	.	TRBJ1-4	.	CATSDNQNEKLFF	TGTGCCACCAGTGATAATCAGAATGAAAAACTGTTTTTT
TRBV29-1	.	TRBJ2-1	.	CSVEKSSYNEQFF	TGCAGCGTTGAAAAGAGCTCCTACAATGAGCAGTTCTTC
TRBV4-3	TRBD2	TRBJ2-7	.	CASSQDWGEGREQYF	TGCGCCAGCAGCCAAGATTGGGGGGAGGGGCGCGAGCAGTACTTC
TRBV25-1	.	TRBJ1-3	.	CASSATGNTIYF	TGTGCCAGCTCGGCTACAGGAAACACCATATATTTT
TRBV5-1	.	TRBJ2-7	.	CASSRTVPSGQYF	TGCGCCAGCAGCCGGACAGTCCCAAGCGGGCAGTACTTC